This T cell receptor (beta chain) was observed in a study of response to subunit inactivated influenza vaccine. This clonotype was found once. The antigen remains unidentified. In TCRdb, the RT-PCR reads were re-called with MiXCR into one record per CDR3 protein. The sample includes about 780,000 distinct CDR3 sequences, less than 20% of them seen just once. The CDR3 runs to 13 residues. CDR1 and CDR2 (germline): KGHSH, LQKENI. V was pared by 2 bases and J by 7 bases, with 4 bases of the junction left unmatched. Broader study findings: Seasonal influenza vaccination, on each occasion, was suggested by the authors to recruit few new T cells.

This TCR was recovered from a man aged 45-65 years who received an inactivated influenza vaccine. The chain recombines TRBV18 with TRBJ2-7; 8 bases are a match to TRBD2. The sample here was PBMCs from blood, taken 4 to 6 days after vaccination. CDR3: CASSPGTSFEQYF. CDR3 nucleotide sequence: TGTGCCAGCTCACCAGGGACTAGTTTTGAGCAGTACTTC.